This entry is about one T cell receptor (beta chain). Antigen: not known. The TRB libraries of cDNA were built by UMI-labeled 5' RACE. Reprocessing the 5' RACE reads, TCRdb reports a single entry for every CDR3 protein and omits DNA. This table lists about 86,000 distinct CDR3 sequences. This entry is derived from a study of CXCR3-negative and CXCR3-positive naive CD8 T cells. The overall study: A total of about 140 million TRB reads was generated, with about 1.5 +/- 0.3 million per library. Overall study results and limits: Similar TRBV-TRBJ usage characterized naive CXCR3-negative and CXCR3-positive cells; memory cells differed. Cryopreserved cells partially lost CXCR3 expression, and fresh PBMCs were used in most assays. TRB CDR3s were more hydrophobic in CXCR3-positive than in CXCR3-negative naive cells.

Each CD8+ T cell subset was flow-sorted in triplicate. Every sort contained 300,000 cells. The TCR was taken from a human donor in good health. Some clones in this sample may be carry-over from other donors' samples. Material for sequencing was naive CXCR3+ CD8+ T cells from blood. Subset reported: CD45RO-CCR7+CD27+CD95- naive CD8+ T cells expressing CXCR3 (TNR3+).

The CDR3 loop reads CASSLDGPVSYEQYF. The rearrangement uses TRBV5-1 and TRBJ2-7. Germline-derived CDR1 and CDR2 are SGHRS and YFSETQ. The CDR3 runs 15 residues.